One and the same sample provided the 22 T cell receptor beta chains below, sequenced in a study of T cells expressing NK-cell markers. TCRdb reprocessed the 5' RACE reads and reports one entry per CDR3 protein, with no DNA. The sample includes some 500,000 distinct CDR3 sequences. The sample consisted of blood T cells: a sorted CD56 or NKG2C T cell subset, CD4+ or CD8+ T cells, or bulk PBMC T cells (not recorded which). The source of these receptors is a woman aged 50 to 60 in good health.

The chain joins TRBV29-1 to TRBJ2-6; lacking DNA, the TRBD1 call made by TCRdb goes unchecked. This CDR3 is built from 14 residues. Germline loops: CDR1 SQVTM, CDR2 ANQGSEA. CDR3 amino acids: CSVGDRVGANVLTF.

The chain combines TRBV6-5 with TRBJ2-5; there is no DNA to check the TCRdb D call of TRBD1. This CDR3 contains 14 residues. The germline gives CDR1 MNHEY, CDR2 SVGAGI. The CDR3 reads CASSLGTGKETQYF.

Here the CDR3 reads CASSLRWTLGGGAGNEQFF. The rearrangement links TRBV5-1 to TRBJ2-1; the D gene TCRdb calls, TRBD1, cannot be checked with no DNA. The germline V gene encodes CDR1 SGHRS and CDR2 YFSETQ. This CDR3 region has 19 residues.

The V gene is TRBV11-2, the J gene TRBJ1-4; TCRdb calls TRBD1, which cannot be checked without DNA. Germline V CDR1 and CDR2: SGHAT, FQNNGV. The CDR3 extends over 16 amino acids. The CDR3: CASSDRRQATNEKLFF.

The gene calls are TRBV29-1 and TRBJ1-1. In germline, CDR1 is SQVTM, CDR2 ANQGSEA. CDR3 length equals 13 residues. The CDR3 loop reads CSVGRRLNTEALF.

The rearrangement joins TRBV12-3 or TRBV12-4 to TRBJ1-5; TCRdb selects TRBD1, and the lack of DNA leaves this call unchecked. There are 15 residues in the CDR3. The CDR3 sequence: CASSRGQGDNQPQHF.

The chain combines TRBV7-2 with TRBJ2-1; TCRdb's assignment of TRBD1 cannot be checked, as there is no DNA. The CDR3 spans 11 residues. CDR1 is SGHTA and CDR2 is FQGNSA in the germline V gene. CDR3 amino acids: CAGRDEAEQFF.

The V call is TRBV5-5, the J call TRBJ2-2; checking the TCRdb D call of TRBD1 is not possible without DNA. This CDR3 is 16 amino acids long. Looked up from germline, CDR1 is SGHKS and CDR2 is YYEKEE (reference sequence). The CDR3 region is CASSLAGGTNTGELFF.

The CDR3 region is CSARGHQETQYF. This chain connects TRBV20-1 to TRBJ2-5. Germline V gene data show CDR1 as DFQATT and CDR2 as SNEGSKA (reference sequence). CDR3 length: 12 amino acids.

V gene TRBV6-5 combines with J gene TRBJ2-3; TCRdb's D call, TRBD2, is unchecked because there is no DNA. Germline CDR1 reads MNHEY; CDR2 reads SVGAGI. This CDR3 is 16 amino acids long. The CDR3 loop is CASSLRLAGGPDTQYF.

The chain couples TRBV5-1 to TRBJ1-1; the D call of TRBD1 rests on TCRdb alone, since no DNA is present to check it. Germline assignment: CDR1 SGHRS and CDR2 YFSETQ. The CDR3 consists of 14 residues. The CDR3 region is CASSLRTTNTEAFF.

The chain links TRBV6-5 to TRBJ1-3; TCRdb names TRBD1, which stays unverified in the absence of DNA. The germline V gene encodes CDR1 MNHEY and CDR2 SVGAGI. The length of the CDR3 is 14 residues. The CDR3 loop is CASYTTGGRNTIYF.

V gene TRBV20-1 combines with J gene TRBJ2-2; TCRdb's assignment of TRBD1 cannot be checked, as there is no DNA. The CDR3 loop spans 15 amino acids. CDR1 is DFQATT and CDR2 is SNEGSKA in the germline V gene (reference sequence). The CDR3: CSASSGAGNTGELFF.

The chain is built from TRBV20-1 and TRBJ2-5; checking the TCRdb D call of TRBD2 is not possible without DNA. The germline CDR1 and CDR2 sequences are DFQATT and SNEGSKA (reference sequence). The CDR3 length is 16 residues. The CDR3 sequence: CSADTGTSGDQETQYF.

The chain joins TRBV20-1 to TRBJ2-7; TCRdb lists TRBD2, though no DNA is available to test this call. Germline V lookup: CDR1 DFQATT, CDR2 SNEGSKA (reference sequence). There are 15 residues in the CDR3. CDR3 protein: CSAEGKREAPYEQYF.

The chain combines TRBV12-3 or TRBV12-4 with TRBJ2-1; TCRdb proposes TRBD2, but this gene call is untestable without DNA. This CDR3 is 15 amino acids long. The CDR3 loop is CASRRRREGHSEQFF.

V and J are TRBV4-2 and TRBJ1-1; TCRdb outputs TRBD1, but without DNA this stays unchecked. CDR1 and CDR2 (germline): LGHNA, YNFKEQ. There are 15 residues in the CDR3. CDR3 protein: CASSGRQGALGGAFF.

The chain recombines TRBV20-1 with TRBJ1-1. The CDR3 length is 13 residues. Germline assignment: CDR1 DFQATT and CDR2 SNEGSKA (reference sequence). The CDR3 spells CSAIIPGSAVAFF.

The chain uses TRBV20-1 and TRBJ2-7; the D call from TCRdb, TRBD2, cannot be confirmed without DNA. CDR3 size: 16 residues. Germline V CDR1 and CDR2: DFQATT, SNEGSKA (reference sequence). The CDR3 sequence: CSARGTTGGHPYEQYF.

The chain has TRBV4-1 and TRBJ1-1; without DNA, the TCRdb call of TRBD1 cannot be checked. CDR1 and CDR2 from the germline V gene are MGHRA and YSYEKL. The CDR3 length is 15 residues. CDR3 loop: CASSHTKAGAMGAFF.

V gene TRBV2 combines with J gene TRBJ1-6. Germline V gene sequence: CDR1 SNHLY, CDR2 FYNNEI. This CDR3 is built from 14 residues. CDR3 region: CASSEALPNSPLHF.

The gene calls are TRBV12-3 or TRBV12-4 and TRBJ2-2; with no DNA, the TCRdb D assignment of TRBD1 cannot be verified. The CDR3 consists of 13 residues. The chain's CDR3 is CASSLGTGKRLFF.